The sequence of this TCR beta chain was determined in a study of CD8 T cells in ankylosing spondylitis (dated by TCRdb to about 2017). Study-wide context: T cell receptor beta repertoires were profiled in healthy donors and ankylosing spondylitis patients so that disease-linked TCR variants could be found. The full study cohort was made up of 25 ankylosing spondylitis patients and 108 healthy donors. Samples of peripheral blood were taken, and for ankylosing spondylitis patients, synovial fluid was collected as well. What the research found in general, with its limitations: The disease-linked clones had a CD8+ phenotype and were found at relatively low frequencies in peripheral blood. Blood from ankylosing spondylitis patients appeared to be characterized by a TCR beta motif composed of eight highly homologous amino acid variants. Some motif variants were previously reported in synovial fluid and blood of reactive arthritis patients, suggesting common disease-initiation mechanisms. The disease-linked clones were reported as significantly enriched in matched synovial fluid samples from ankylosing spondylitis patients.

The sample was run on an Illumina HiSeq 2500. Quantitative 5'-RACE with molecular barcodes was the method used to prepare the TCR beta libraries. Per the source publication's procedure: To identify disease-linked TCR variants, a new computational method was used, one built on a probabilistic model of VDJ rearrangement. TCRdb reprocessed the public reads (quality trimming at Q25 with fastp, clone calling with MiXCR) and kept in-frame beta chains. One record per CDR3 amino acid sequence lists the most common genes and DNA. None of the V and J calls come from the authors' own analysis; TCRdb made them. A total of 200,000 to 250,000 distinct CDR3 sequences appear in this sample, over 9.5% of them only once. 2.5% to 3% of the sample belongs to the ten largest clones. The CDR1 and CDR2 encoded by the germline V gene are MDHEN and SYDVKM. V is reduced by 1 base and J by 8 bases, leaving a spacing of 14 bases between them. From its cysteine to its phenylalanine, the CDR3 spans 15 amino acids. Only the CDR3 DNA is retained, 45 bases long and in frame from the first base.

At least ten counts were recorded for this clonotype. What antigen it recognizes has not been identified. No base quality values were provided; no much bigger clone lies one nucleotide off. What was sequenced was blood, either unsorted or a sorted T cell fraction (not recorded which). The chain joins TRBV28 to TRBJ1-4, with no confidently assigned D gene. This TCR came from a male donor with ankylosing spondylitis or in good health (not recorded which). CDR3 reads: CASSLSSPGREKLFF. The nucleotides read TGTGCCAGCAGTTTATCATCCCCGGGTCGGGAAAAACTGTTTTTT.